This T cell receptor (beta chain) was identified during a study of chemoradiotherapy in HPV16-positive cancers. The study, taken as a whole, reports: The functional HPV-specific definition rests on just a couple of HPV16-positive patients.

Points on this clone: The antigen is undetermined.

The table came from immunoSEQ multiplex PCR; TCRdb's copy has only in-frame clones and leaves some out. The table records about 33,000 clones, about 85% of them present only once. V lost 4 bases and J lost 0, with 11 bases in between. Germline CDR1 reads SGHRS; CDR2 reads YFSETQ. The CDR3 has 15 residues. V is TRBV5-1 and J is TRBJ1-3; TRBD1 might be the D (5 bases). Sequenced material: blood, taken from a patient who underwent chemoradiotherapy. The source of this sequence is a human donor with HPV-associated anogenital cancer. In DNA form, the CDR3 reads TGCGCCAGCAGCCGGGACGGTAACTCTGGAAACACCATATATTTT. Amino acid sequence: CASSRDGNSGNTIYF.